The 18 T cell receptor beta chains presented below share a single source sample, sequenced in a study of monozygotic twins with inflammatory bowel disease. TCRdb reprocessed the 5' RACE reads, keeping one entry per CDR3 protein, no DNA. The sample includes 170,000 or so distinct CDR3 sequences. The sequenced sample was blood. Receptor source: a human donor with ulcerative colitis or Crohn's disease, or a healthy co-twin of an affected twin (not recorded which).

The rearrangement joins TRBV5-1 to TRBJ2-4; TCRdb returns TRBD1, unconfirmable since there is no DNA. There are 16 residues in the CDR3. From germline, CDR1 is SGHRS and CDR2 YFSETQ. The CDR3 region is CASSPQGGLAKNIQYF.

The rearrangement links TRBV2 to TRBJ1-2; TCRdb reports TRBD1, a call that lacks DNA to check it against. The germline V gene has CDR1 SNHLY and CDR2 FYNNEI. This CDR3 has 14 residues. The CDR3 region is CASSSRVLGYGYTF.

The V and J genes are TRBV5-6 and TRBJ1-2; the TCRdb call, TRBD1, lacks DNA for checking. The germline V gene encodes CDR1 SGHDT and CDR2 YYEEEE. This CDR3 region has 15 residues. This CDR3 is CASSSLDRGFYGYTF.

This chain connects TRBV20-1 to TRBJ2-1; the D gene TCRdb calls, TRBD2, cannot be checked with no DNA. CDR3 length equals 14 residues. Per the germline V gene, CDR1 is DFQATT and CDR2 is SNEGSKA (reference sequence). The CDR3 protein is CSARASGGPSPEFF.

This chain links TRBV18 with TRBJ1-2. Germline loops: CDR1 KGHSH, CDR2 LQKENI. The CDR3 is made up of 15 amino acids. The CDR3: CASSPQPEYNYGYTF.

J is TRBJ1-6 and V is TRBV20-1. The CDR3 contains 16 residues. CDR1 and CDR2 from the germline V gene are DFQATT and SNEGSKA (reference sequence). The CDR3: CSARDAAGAYNSPLHF.

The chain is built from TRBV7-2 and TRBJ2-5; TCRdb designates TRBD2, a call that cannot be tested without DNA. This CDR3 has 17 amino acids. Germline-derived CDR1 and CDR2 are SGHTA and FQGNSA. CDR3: CASSLGTSGAKGKTQYF.

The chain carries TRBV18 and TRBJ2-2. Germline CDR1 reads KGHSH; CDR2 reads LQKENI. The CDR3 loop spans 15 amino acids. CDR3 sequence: CASSPSTSNTGELFF.

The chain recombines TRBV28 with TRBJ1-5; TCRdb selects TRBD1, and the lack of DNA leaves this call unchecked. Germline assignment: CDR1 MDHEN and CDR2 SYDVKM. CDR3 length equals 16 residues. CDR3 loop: CASSFVAGTNSQPQHF.

Here the CDR3 reads CASSRAKGQLYNEQFF. The chain recombines TRBV5-1 with TRBJ2-1. The CDR3 runs to 16 residues. Germline CDR1 is SGHRS and CDR2 is YFSETQ.

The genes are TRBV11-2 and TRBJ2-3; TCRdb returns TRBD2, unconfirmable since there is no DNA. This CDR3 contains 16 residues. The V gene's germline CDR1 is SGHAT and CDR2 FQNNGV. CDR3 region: CASTPDVAGWTDTQYF.

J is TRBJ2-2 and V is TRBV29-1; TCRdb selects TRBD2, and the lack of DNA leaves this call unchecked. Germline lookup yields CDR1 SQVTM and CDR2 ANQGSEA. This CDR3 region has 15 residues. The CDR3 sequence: CSVPSGGTNTGELFF.

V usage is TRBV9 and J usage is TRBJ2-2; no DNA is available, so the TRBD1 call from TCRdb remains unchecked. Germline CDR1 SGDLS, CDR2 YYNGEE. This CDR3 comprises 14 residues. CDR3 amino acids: CASRLTGSTGELFF. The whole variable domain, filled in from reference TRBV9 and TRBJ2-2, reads DSGVTQTPKHLITATGQRVTLRCSPRSGDLSVYWYQQSLDQGLQFLIQYYNGEERAKGNILERFSAQQFPDLHSELNLSSLELGDSALYFCASRLTGSTGELFFGEGSRLTVL.

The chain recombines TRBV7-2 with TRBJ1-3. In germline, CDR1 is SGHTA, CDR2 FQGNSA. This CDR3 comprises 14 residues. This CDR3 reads CASSPWVSGNTIYF.

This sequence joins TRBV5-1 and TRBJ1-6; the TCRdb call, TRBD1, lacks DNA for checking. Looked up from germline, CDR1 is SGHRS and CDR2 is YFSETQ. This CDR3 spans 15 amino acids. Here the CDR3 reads CASSFDRGHNSPLHF.

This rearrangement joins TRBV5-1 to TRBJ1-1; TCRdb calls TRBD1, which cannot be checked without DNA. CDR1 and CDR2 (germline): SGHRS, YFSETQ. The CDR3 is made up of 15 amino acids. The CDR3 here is CASSVPGGTDTEAFF.

CDR3 amino acids: CASSPRPSGYNEQFF. V gene TRBV7-3 combines with J gene TRBJ2-1; TCRdb's D call, TRBD2, is unchecked because there is no DNA. Germline V lookup: CDR1 SGHTA, CDR2 FQGTGA. This CDR3 has 15 amino acids.

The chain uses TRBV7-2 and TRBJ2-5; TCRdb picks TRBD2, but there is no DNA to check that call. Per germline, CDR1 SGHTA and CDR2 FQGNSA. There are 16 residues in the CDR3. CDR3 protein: CASSSLGLAAPGTQYF.